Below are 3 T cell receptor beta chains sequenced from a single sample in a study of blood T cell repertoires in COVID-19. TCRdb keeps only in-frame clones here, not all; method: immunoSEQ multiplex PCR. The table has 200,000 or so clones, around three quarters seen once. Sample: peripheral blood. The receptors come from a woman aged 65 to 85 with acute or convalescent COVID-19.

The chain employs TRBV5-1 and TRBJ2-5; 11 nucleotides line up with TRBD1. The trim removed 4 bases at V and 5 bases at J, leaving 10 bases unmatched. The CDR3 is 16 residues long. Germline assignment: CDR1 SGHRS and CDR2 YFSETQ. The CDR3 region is CASSPPGGTGGETQYF. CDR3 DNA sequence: TGCGCCAGCAGCCCACCCGGTGGGACAGGGGGGGAGACCCAGTACTTC.

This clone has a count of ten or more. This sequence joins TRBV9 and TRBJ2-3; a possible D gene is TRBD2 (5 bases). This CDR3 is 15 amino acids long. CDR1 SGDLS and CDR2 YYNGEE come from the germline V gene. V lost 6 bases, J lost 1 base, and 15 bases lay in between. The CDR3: CASTDTGKGTDTQYF. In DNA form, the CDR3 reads TGTGCCAGCACGGATACGGGGAAAGGCACAGATACGCAGTATTTT.

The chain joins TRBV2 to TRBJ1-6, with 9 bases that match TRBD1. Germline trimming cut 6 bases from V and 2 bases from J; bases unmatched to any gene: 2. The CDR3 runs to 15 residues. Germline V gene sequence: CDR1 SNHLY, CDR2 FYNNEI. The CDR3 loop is CASRRQGAYNSPLHF. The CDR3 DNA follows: TGTGCCAGCAGACGACAGGGGGCCTATAATTCACCCCTCCACTTT.